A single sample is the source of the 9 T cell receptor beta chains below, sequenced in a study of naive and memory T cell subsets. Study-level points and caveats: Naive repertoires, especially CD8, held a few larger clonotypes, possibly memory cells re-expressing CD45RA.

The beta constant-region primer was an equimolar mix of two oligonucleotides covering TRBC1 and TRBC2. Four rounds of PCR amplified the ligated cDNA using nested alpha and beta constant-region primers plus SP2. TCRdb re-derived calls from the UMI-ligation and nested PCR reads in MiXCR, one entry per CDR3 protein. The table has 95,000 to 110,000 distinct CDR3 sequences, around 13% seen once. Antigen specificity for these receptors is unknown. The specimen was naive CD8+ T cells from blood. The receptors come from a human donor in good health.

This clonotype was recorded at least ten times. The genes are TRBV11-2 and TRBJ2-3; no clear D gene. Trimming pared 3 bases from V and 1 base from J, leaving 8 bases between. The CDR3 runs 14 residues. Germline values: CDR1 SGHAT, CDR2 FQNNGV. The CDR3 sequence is CASSFQARTDTQYF. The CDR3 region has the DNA TGTGCCAGCAGCTTTCAGGCCCGCACAGATACGCAGTATTTT. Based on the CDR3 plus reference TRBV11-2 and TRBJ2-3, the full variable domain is EAGVAQSPRYKIIEKRQSVAFWCNPISGHATLYWYQQILGQGPKLLIQFQNNGVVDDSQLPKDRFSAERLKGVDSTLKIQPAKLEDSAVYLCASSFQARTDTQYFGPGTRLTVL.

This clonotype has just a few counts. In nucleotides, the CDR3 is TGTGCCAGCAGTCACTCTCTCGACGTTGATGCTGAAGCTTTCTTT. This sequence encodes CASSHSLDVDAEAFF. The genes are TRBV11-1 and TRBJ1-1; D is uncertain. The CDR3 spans 15 residues. CDR1 is SGHAT and CDR2 is FQDESV in the germline V gene (reference sequence). V was shortened by 6 bases and J by 6 bases, with 20 bases between the two germline ends. Looking up the rest from reference TRBV11-1 and TRBJ1-1 gives the full variable domain: EAEVAQSPRYKITEKSQAVAFWCDPISGHATLYWYRQILGQGPELLVQFQDESVVDDSQLPKDRFSAERLKGVDSTLKIQPAELGDSAMYLCASSHSLDVDAEAFFGQGTRLTVV.

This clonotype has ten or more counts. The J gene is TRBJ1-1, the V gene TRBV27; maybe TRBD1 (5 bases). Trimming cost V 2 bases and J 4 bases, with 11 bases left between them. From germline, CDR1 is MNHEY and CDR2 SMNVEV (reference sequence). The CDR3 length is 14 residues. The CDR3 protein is CASSLMGVGTEAFF. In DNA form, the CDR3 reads TGTGCCAGCAGTTTAATGGGGGTGGGCACTGAAGCTTTCTTT.

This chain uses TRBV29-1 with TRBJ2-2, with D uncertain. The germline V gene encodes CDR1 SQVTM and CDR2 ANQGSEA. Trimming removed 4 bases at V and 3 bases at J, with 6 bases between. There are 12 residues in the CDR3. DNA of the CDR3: TGCAGCGTTGGACGGGACACCGGGGAGCTGTTTTTT. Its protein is CSVGRDTGELFF.

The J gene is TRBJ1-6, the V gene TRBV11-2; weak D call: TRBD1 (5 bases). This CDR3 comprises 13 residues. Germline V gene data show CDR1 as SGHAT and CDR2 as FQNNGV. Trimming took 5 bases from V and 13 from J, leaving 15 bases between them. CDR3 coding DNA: TGTGCCAGCAGCACAGGACGGCTTTTCCCCCTCCACTTT. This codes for CASSTGRLFPLHF.

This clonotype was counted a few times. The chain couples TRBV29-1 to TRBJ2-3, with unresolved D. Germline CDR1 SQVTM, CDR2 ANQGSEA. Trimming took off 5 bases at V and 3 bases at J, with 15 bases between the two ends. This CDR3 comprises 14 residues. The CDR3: CSVWVQETTDTQYF. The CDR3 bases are TGCAGCGTTTGGGTCCAGGAGACTACAGATACGCAGTATTTT.

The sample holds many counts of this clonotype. The CDR3 reads CASSQMDYTTDTQYF. DNA for the CDR3: TGCGCCAGCAGCCAAATGGACTACACCACAGATACGCAGTATTTT. V is TRBV4-3 and J is TRBJ2-3; possible D gene TRBD2, 6 bases. Trimming took off 2 bases at V and 2 bases at J, with 11 bases between the two ends. The CDR3 consists of 15 residues. The germline CDR1 and CDR2 sequences are LGHNA and YSLEER.

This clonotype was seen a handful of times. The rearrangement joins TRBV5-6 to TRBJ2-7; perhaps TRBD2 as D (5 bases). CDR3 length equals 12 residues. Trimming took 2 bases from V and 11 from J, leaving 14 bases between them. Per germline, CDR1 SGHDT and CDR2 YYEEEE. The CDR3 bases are TGTGCCAGCAGCTTTACGGGAAGGCGGGAGTACTTC. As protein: CASSFTGRREYF.

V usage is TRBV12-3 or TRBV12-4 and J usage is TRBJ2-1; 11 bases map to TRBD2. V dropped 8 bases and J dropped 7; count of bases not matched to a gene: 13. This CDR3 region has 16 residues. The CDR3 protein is CASGGALAGEANEQFF. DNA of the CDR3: TGTGCCAGCGGCGGAGCACTAGCGGGAGAAGCGAATGAGCAGTTCTTC.